The clone carrying this T cell receptor beta chain was observed at least ten times. This sample is part of a study of T cells in Graves' hyperthyroidism and ophthalmopathy. Authors of the study amplified TCR beta CDR3 regions from RNA transcripts. The HTBI primer set was used in a first-round RT-PCR of the TCR CDR3. MiXCR, applied by TCRdb to the multiplex PCR reads, yields one record per CDR3 protein. The sample shows around 530,000 distinct CDR3 sequences, more than 15% of them seen only once. The CDR3 runs to 14 residues. The V and J ends lost 7 bases and 0 bases respectively, with 12 bases between them.

The receptor was derived from a woman aged 18-29 years with Graves' ophthalmopathy. The sample consisted of blood. This chain joins TRBV12-3 or TRBV12-4 and TRBJ1-1; D may be TRBD1 (5 bases). The CDR3 loop is CASTLSDMNTEAFF. The CDR3 coding sequence is TGTGCCAGCACCCTCTCGGACATGAACACTGAAGCTTTCTTT.